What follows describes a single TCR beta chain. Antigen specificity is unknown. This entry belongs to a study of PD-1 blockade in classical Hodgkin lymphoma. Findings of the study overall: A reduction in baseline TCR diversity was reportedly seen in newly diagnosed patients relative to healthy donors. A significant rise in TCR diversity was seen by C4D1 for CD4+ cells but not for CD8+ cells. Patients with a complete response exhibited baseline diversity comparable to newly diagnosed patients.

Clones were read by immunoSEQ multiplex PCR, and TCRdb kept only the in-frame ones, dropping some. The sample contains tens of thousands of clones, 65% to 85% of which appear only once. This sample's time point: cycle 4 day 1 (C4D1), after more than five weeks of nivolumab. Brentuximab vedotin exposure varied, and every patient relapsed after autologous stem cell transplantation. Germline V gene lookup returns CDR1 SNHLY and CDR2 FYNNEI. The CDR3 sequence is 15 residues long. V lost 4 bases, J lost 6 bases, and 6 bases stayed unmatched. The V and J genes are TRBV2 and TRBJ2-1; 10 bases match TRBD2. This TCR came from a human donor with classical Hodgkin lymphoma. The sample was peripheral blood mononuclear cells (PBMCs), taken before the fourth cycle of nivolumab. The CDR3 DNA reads TGTGCCAGCAGTGTGAGGACTAGCGGCCGCAATGAGCAGTTCTTC. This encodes CASSVRTSGRNEQFF.